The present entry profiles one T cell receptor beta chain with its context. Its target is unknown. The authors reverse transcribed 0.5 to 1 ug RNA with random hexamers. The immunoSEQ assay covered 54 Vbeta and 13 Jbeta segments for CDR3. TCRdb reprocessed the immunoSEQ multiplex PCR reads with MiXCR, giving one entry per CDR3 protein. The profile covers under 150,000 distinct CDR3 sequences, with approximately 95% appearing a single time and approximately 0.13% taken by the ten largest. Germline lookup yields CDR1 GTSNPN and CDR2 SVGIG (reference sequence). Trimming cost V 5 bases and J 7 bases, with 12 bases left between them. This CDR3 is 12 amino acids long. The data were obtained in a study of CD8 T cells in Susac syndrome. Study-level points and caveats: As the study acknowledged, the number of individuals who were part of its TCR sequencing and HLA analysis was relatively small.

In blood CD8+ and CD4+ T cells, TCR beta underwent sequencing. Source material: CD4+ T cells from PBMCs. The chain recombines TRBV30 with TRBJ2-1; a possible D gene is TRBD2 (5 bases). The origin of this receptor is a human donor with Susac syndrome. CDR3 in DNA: TGTGCCTGGGCAGGAGGAACAAATGAGCAGTTCTTC. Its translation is CAWAGGTNEQFF.